This T cell receptor beta chain was documented in a study of cytomegalovirus exposure and HLA in healthy donors. Turning to the study itself: Most genotyped donors, 65% to 85% of roughly 400, had Caucasian-associated genetic ancestry. Findings of the study overall: It was likely that a cluster of highly shared sequence variants was a sequencing artifact. Prior analysis indicated that the majority of TCR beta V segments exhibited productivity approximately 90% or approximately 30% of the time. A few chains tied to CMV proved CMV antigen-specific in vitro.

This PCR relied on a set of 60 Vbeta primers and 13 Jbeta primers. Profiled with immunoSEQ multiplex PCR; TCRdb holds only in-frame clones, not every one. The repertoire holds about 170,000 clones, with 55% to 75% as singletons. Turning to this clone: Its antigen is undetermined.

The CDR3 covers 15 residues. Germline V gene lookup returns CDR1 ENHRY and CDR2 SYGVKD. The V and J ends lost 4 bases and 2 bases, in that order; junction bases with no gene match: 4. The receptor was isolated from a human donor in good health. The chain couples TRBV10-3 to TRBJ2-3, with 9 bases fitting TRBD2. Sequenced: PBMCs. CDR3 DNA sequence: TGTGCCATCAGTGGGCTAGCGGGGATCACAGATACGCAGTATTTT. Translation gives CAISGLAGITDTQYF.